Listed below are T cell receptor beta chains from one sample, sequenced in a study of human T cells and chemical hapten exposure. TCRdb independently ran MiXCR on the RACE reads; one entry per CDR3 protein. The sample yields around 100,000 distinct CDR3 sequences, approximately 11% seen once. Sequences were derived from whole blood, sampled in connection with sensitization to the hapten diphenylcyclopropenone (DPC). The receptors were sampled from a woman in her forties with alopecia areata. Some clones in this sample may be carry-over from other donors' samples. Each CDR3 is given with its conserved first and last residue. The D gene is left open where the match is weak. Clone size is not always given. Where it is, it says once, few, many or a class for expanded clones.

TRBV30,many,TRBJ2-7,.,TGTGCCTGGAGCCCGGGCGCTCAATACGAGCAGTACTTC,CAWSPGAQYEQYF
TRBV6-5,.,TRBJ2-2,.,TGTGCCAGCAGTTACCGACATGCGAACACCGGGGAGCTGTTTTTT,CASSYRHANTGELFF
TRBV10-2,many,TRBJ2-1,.,TGCGCCAGCAGTGAGGGGTGGAAGTTCTTC,CASSEGWKFF
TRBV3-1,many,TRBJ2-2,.,TGTGCCAGCACCTGGTTGGGCACCGGGGAGCTGTTTTTT,CASTWLGTGELFF
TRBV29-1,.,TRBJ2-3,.,TGCAGCGTTGAAGGGCAGGGAATAACAGATACGCAGTATTTT,CSVEGQGITDTQYF
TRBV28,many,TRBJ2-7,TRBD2,TGTGCCAGCAGTGTTAGCGGGATGGTCTACGAGCAGTACTTC,CASSVSGMVYEQYF
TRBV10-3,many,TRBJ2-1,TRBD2,TGTGCCATCTCCCTAGCGGGAGCGTCTAATGAGCAGTTCTTC,CAISLAGASNEQFF
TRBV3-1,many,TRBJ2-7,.,TGTGCCAGCAGCCAGGGAACCGGGCCCCAGTCCTACGAGCAGTACTTC,CASSQGTGPQSYEQYF
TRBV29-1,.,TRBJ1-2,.,TGCAGCGTTGAGGTCCAAGGACTCACGAACTATGGCTACACCTTC,CSVEVQGLTNYGYTF
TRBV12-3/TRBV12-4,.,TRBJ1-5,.,TGTGCCAGCAGTCGATCCAATCAGCCCCAGCATTTT,CASSRSNQPQHF
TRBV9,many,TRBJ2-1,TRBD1,TGTGCCAGCAGCGTAAGGTGGCAGGGGGACAATGAGCAGTTCTTC,CASSVRWQGDNEQFF
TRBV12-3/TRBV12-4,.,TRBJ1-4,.,TGTGCCAGCAGCCCCAGGACACTTTGGGAAAAACTGTTTTTT,CASSPRTLWEKLFF
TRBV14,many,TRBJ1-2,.,TGTGCCAGCAGCCAAGGGATCCTTACGGCGAGGGGCTACACCTTC,CASSQGILTARGYTF
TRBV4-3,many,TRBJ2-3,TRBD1,TGCGCCAGCAGGCAGGGACAGGAGGTCACAGATACGCAGTATTTT,CASRQGQEVTDTQYF
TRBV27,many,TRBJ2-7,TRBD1,TGTGCCAGCAGTTTGGACAGGGTAAGGTACGAGCAGTACTTC,CASSLDRVRYEQYF
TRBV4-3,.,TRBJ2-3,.,TGCGCCAGCAGCCAAGAGGGACTGGGGTCAGATACGCAGTATTTT,CASSQEGLGSDTQYF
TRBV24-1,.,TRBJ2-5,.,TGTGCCACCAGTGACCCGGGACCGCAAGAGACCCAGTACTTC,CATSDPGPQETQYF
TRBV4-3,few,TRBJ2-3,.,TGCGCCAGCAGCCAGGGGGCGGGGACAGCCCTCCCGAAAGATACGCAGTATTTT,CASSQGAGTALPKDTQYF
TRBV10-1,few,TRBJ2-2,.,TGCGCCAGCACCCCTACAGGGACCACCGGGGAGCTGCTTTTT,CASTPTGTTGELLF
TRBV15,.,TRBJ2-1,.,TGTGCCACCAGCAGAGATTTGGGGGGTGGGCACAATGAGCAGTTCTTC,CATSRDLGGGHNEQFF
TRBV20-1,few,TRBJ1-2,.,TGCAGTGCTAGAGGCCGAACCAGGGGATCTGGCGGCTACACCTTC,CSARGRTRGSGGYTF
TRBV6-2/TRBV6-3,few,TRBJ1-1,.,TGTGCCAGCAGTACTAGTTCAGGAAACACTGAAGCTTTCTTT,CASSTSSGNTEAFF
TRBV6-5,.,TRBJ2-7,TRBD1,TGTGCCAGCAGTTACACGGACAGGGACGAGCAGTACTTC,CASSYTDRDEQYF
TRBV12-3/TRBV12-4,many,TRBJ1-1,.,TGTGCCAGCAGTTCTATAGACAGCCCTGAAGCTTTCTTT,CASSSIDSPEAFF
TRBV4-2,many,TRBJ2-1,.,TGTGCCAGCAGCCAAGAATCGAGGGCATACAATGAGCAGTTCTTC,CASSQESRAYNEQFF
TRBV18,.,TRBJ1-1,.,TGTGCCAGCTCACCACCGGCAGGGGTGAACACTGAAGCTTTCTTT,CASSPPAGVNTEAFF
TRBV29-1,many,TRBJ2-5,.,TGCAGCGTTGAAGGGCAGGGGATTTCGGAGACCCAGTACTTC,CSVEGQGISETQYF
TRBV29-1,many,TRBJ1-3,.,TGCAGCGTTGGCCAGGGCGTGAAGGGAAACACCATATATTTT,CSVGQGVKGNTIYF
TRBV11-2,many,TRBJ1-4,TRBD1,TGTGCCAGCAGCTTAGTGGGACAGGGTGATGAAAAACTGTTTTTT,CASSLVGQGDEKLFF
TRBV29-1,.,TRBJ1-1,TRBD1,TGCAGCGTTTACCCGACAGGGGCGAACACTGAAGCTTTCTTT,CSVYPTGANTEAFF
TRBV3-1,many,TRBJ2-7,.,TGTGCCAGCAGCCACCAGGGAAGGTACGAGCAGTACTTC,CASSHQGRYEQYF
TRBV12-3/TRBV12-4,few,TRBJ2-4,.,TGTGCCAGCACTCGGTCGGCCAAAAACATTCAGTACTTC,CASTRSAKNIQYF
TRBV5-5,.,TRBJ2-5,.,TGTGCCAGCAGCTTGGAAGCTGGGACTTCGGAGACCCAGTACTTC,CASSLEAGTSETQYF
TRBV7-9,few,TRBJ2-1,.,TGTGCCAGCAGCTTATTTCCGGGCGGGGAGCAGTTCTTC,CASSLFPGGEQFF
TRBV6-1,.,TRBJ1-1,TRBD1,TGTGCCAGCAGCACGGGACAGCACACTGAAGCTTTCTTT,CASSTGQHTEAFF
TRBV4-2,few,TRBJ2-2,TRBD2,TGTGCCAGCAGCCAAGATCCCCCGGGACTAGCGGTGGCCGGGGAGCTGTTTTTT,CASSQDPPGLAVAGELFF
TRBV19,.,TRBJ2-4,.,TGTGCCAGTAGTATCGGGGCCCCCCGGCAAAAAAACATTCAGTACTTC,CASSIGAPRQKNIQYF
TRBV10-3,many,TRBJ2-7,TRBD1,TGTGCCATCAGCTCCGGGACAGGGTTCGGCGAGCAGTACTTC,CAISSGTGFGEQYF
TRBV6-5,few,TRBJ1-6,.,TGTGCCAGCACCCCGACCCACCCCAATTCACCCCTCCACTTT,CASTPTHPNSPLHF
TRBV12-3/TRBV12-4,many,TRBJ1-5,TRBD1,TGTGCCAGCAGTGGGACAGAAACACAGCCCCAGCATTTT,CASSGTETQPQHF
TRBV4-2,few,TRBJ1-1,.,TGTGCCAGCAGCCAAGACAGCGGTGGTGGTGAAGCTTTCTTT,CASSQDSGGGEAFF
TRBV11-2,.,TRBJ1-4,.,TGTGCCAGCAGCTTAGACCCCGACCGAGCATCGGGTGAAAAACTGTTTTTT,CASSLDPDRASGEKLFF
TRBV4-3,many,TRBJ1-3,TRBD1,TGCGCCAGCAGCCGGACCGGGACAGGAGTCTCTGGAAACACCATATATTTT,CASSRTGTGVSGNTIYF
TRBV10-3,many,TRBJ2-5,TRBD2,TGTGCCATCAGCCCCGGGACTAGCGGCCAAGAGACCCAGTACTTC,CAISPGTSGQETQYF
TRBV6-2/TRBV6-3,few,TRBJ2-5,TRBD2,TGTGCCAGCAGTTACCCCCGACTAGCGGAATCGGGAGAGACCCAGTACTTC,CASSYPRLAESGETQYF
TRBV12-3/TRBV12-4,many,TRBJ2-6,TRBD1,TGTGCCAGCAACCCGGGACAGGGGGCCTCTGGGGCCAACGTCCTGACTTTC,CASNPGQGASGANVLTF
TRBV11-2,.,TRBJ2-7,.,TGTGCCAGCAGCACGGACCGAGAATACGAGCAGTACTTC,CASSTDREYEQYF
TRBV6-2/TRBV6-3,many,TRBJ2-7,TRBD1,TGTGCCAGCAGCCCAACAGGGGTGTCGGTCGAGCAGTACTTC,CASSPTGVSVEQYF
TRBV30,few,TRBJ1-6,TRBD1,TGTGCCTGGAGAACAGGGGGGTTAGGAACCCTCCACTTT,CAWRTGGLGTLHF
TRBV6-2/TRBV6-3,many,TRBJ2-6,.,TGTGCCAGCAGTTATGGCCAGTCTGGGGCCAACGTCCTGACTTTC,CASSYGQSGANVLTF
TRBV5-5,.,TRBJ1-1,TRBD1,TGTGCCAGCAGCTTGGGGGACAGCCTCCTCCGGGACACTGAAGCTTTCTTT,CASSLGDSLLRDTEAFF
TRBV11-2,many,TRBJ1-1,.,TGTGCCAGCAGCCCGGGGTATCCTGAAGCTTTCTTT,CASSPGYPEAFF
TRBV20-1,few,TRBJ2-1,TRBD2,TGCAGTGCTTGGGAAGTGGCTAGCGGGAACAATGAGCAGTTCTTC,CSAWEVASGNNEQFF
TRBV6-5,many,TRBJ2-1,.,TGTGCCAGCCGTGGCCCGGGCGTCGCCTACAATGAGCAGTTCTTC,CASRGPGVAYNEQFF
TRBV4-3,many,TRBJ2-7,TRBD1,TGCGCCAGCAGCCAAGAACAGGGGTACGAGCAGTACTTC,CASSQEQGYEQYF
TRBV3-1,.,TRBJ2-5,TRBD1,TGTGCCAGCAGCCAAGTCCGCCAGGGGGCGTATCAAGAGACCCAGTACTTC,CASSQVRQGAYQETQYF